This entry concerns a single T cell receptor beta chain. What it recognizes is unknown. The junction and the germline gene differ at one end; a read error may be behind it. These data come from a study of cytomegalovirus exposure and HLA in healthy donors. Looking at the study overall: Most donors, about 82% of approximately 400 genotyped, fell in the Caucasian-associated ancestry cluster.

This CDR3 comprises 11 residues. Germline CDR1 is GTSNPN and CDR2 is SVGIG (reference sequence). Study-level results: HLA restriction was apparent for most CMV-associated TCR beta chains in a later analysis. Reports indicate that TCR beta sequences accurately predicted the HLA-A and HLA-B alleles of most subjects.

The PCR employed 60 Vbeta primers together with 13 Jbeta primers. Original processing notes: The count from a later analysis was some 81 million unique TCR beta chains, approximately 9.9 million of them shared. TCRdb's copy holds only in-frame clones and misses some; the assay was immunoSEQ multiplex PCR. Clonal size and the V and J genes are those of that table, whereas D and trimming came from the DNA. The sample carries roughly 120,000 clones, around 79% recorded once. The sample was PBMCs. The chain combines TRBV30 with TRBJ2-3; unclear D gene. This clonotype was sampled from a woman younger than 30 in good health and CMV-seronegative. DNA of the CDR3: TGTACCTGGAGTTTACGGGATACGCAGTATTTT. Its translation is CTWSLRDTQYF.